This T cell receptor (beta chain) was sequenced in a study of human T cells and chemical hapten exposure. Time point indicated: patch test 3, about 24 weeks after DPC sensitization. The treatment: therapeutic diphenylcyclopropenone sensitization with weekly scalp DPC. This clonotype was observed a few times. CDR1 is SGHRS and CDR2 is YFSETQ in the germline V gene. The V and J ends lost 5 bases and 6 bases, in that order; junction bases with no gene match: 13. The CDR3 has 16 residues. TCRdb fed the RACE reads into MiXCR, producing one record per CDR3 protein. The sample carries just over 70,000 distinct CDR3 sequences, around 10% recorded once.

This receptor was taken from a woman aged 50 to 65 with alopecia areata. Some clones in this sample may be carry-over from other donors' samples. This material consisted of whole blood, taken in connection with sensitization to the hapten diphenylcyclopropenone (DPC). The rearrangement uses TRBV5-1 and TRBJ1-2, with 10 positions matching TRBD1. The CDR3 bases are TGCGCCAGCAGAAGAACTCCGGGACAGGGGAGGAATGGCTACACCTTC. It specifies CASRRTPGQGRNGYTF.